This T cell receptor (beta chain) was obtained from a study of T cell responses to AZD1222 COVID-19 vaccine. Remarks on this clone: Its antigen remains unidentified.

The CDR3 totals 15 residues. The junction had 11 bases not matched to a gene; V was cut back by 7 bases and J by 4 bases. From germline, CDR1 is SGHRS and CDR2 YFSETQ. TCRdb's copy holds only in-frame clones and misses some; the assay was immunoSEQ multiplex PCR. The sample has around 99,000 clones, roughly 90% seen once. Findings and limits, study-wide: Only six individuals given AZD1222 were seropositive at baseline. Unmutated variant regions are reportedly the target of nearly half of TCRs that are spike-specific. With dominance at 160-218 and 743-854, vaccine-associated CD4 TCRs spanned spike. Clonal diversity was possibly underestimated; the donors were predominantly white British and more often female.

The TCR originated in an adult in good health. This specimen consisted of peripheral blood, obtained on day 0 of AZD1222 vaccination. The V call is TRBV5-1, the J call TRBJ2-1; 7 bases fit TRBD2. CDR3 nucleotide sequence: TGCGCCAGCTCAGGGAGCCGCGGGAGTTACAATGAGCAGTTCTTC. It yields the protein CASSGSRGSYNEQFF.